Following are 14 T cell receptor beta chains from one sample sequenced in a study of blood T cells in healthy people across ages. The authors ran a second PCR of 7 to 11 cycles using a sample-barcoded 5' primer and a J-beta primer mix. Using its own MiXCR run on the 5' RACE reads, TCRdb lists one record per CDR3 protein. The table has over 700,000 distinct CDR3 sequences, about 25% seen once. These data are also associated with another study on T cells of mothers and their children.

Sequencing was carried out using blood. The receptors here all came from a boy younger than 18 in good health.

The CDR3 DNA is TGTGCCAGCGCGGGACAGGGGACTGAAGCTTTCTTT. This codes for CASAGQGTEAFF. The chain combines TRBV2 with TRBJ1-1; 10 nucleotides line up with TRBD1. In germline, CDR1 is SNHLY, CDR2 FYNNEI. Trimming removed 8 bases from V and 5 bases from J; junction bases left unmatched: 2. CDR3 length: 12 residues.

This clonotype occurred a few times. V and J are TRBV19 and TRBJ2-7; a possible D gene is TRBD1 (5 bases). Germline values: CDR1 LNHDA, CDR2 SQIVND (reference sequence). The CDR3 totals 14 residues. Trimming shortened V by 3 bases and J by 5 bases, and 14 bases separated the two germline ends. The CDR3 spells CASSILPGLDEQYF. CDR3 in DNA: TGTGCCAGTAGTATTCTCCCAGGGCTGGACGAGCAGTACTTC.

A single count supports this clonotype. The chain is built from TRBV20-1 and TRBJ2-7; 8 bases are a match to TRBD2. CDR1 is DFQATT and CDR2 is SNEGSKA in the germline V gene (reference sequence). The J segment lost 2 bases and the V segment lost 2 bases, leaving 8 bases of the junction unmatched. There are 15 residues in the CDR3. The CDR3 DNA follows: TGCAGTGCTAGAAAGGCGGGACTAGTGGCCTACGAGCAGTACTTC. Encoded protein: CSARKAGLVAYEQYF.

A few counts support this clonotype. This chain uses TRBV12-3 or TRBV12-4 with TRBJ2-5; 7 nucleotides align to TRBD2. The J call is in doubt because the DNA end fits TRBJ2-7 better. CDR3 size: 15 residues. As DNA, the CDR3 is TGTGCCAGCACCCGGGGTGCGGGAGAGACCTACGAGCAGTACTTC. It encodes CASTRGAGETYEQYF.

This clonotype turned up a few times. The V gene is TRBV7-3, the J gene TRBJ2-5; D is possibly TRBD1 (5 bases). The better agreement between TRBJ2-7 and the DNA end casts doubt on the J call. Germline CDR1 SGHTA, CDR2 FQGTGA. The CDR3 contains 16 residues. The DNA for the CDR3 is TGTGCCAGCAGCTTAAGACCCCAGGGTTGGGACTACGAGCAGTACTTC. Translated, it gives CASSLRPQGWDYEQYF.

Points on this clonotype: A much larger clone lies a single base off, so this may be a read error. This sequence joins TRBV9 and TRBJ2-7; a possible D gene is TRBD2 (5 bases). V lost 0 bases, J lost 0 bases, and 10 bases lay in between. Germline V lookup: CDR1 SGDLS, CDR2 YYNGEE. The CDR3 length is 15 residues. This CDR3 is CASSVGSVSSYEQYF. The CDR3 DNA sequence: TGTGCCAGCAGCGTAGGTAGCGTGAGCTCCTACGAGCAGTACTTC.

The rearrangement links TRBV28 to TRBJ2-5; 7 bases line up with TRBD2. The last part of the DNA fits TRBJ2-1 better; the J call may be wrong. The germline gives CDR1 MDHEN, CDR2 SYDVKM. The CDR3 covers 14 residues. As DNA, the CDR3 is TGTGCCGGGGGGGATAGCGGAGCGGGGAATGAGCAGTTCTTC. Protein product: CAGGDSGAGNEQFF.

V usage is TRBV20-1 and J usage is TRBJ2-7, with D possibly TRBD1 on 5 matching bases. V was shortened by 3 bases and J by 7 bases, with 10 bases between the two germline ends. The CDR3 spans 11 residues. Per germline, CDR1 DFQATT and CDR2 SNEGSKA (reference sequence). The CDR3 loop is CSARTQGEQYF. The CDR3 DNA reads TGCAGTGCTAGGACGCAGGGAGAGCAGTACTTC.

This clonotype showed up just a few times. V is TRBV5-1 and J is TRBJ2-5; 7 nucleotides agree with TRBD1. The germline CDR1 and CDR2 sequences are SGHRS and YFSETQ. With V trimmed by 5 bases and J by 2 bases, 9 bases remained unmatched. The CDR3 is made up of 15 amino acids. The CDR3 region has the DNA TGCGCCAGCAGTTCTTCACAGGGGAGTCAAGAGACCCAGTACTTC. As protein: CASSSSQGSQETQYF.

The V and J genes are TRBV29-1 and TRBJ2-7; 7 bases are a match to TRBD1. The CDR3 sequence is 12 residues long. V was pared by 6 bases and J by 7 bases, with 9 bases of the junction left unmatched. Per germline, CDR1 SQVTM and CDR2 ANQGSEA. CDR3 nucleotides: TGCAGCGTCTACTTGACAGGGCATGAGCAGTACTTC. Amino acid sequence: CSVYLTGHEQYF.

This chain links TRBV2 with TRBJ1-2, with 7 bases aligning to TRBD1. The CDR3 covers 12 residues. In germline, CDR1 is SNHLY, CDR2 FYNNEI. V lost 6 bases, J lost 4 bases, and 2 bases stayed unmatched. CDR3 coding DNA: TGTGCCAGCAGAGGACAGGTCTATGGCTACACCTTC. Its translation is CASRGQVYGYTF.

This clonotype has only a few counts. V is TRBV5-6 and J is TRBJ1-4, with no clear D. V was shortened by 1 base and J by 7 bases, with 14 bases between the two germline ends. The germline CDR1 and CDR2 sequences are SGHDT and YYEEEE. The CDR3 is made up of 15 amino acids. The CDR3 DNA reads TGTGCCAGCAGCTTGCGGCTCCGAGCGAGTGAAAAACTGTTTTTT. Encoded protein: CASSLRLRASEKLFF. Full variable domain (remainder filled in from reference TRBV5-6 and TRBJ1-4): DAGVTQSPTHLIKTRGQQVTLRCSPKSGHDTVSWYQQALGQGPQFIFQYYEEEERQRGNFPDRFSGHQFPNYSSELNVNALLLGDSALYLCASSLRLRASEKLFFGSGTQLSVL.

The CDR3 DNA reads TGTGCCAGCAGTTTTACAGGGGACGGCTACACCTTC. It specifies CASSFTGDGYTF. V is TRBV6-5 and J is TRBJ1-2; 7 bases fit TRBD1. The germline V gene has CDR1 MNHEY and CDR2 SVGAGI. The CDR3 totals 12 residues. V dropped 4 bases and J dropped 8; count of bases not matched to a gene: 4.

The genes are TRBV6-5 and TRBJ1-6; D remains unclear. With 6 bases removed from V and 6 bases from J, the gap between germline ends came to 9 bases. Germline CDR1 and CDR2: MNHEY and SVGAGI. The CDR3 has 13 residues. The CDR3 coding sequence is TGTGCCAGCAGGGTGACGAGTAATTCACCCCTCCACTTT. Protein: CASRVTSNSPLHF.